Reported below is one TCR beta chain. What it binds is unknown. This sample is drawn from a study of cytomegalovirus exposure and HLA in healthy donors. Study-wide points: The authors excluded some V segments, including TRBV6-2 and TRBV6-3, as indistinguishable. Information on immune exposure was restricted to one variable (CMV serostatus). When analyzed later, the rates of TCR association showed variation by HLA locus, with DRB1 the most and HLA-C the fewest. Earlier findings revealed that most TCR beta V segments proved productive either about 87% or about 30% of the time.

The V and J ends lost 1 base and 9 bases, in that order; junction bases with no gene match: 7. Germline V gives CDR1 SQVTM, CDR2 ANQGSEA. The CDR3 loop spans 14 amino acids. Use of 60 Vbeta and 13 Jbeta primers characterized the PCR. The data were produced by immunoSEQ multiplex PCR, yet TCRdb's version contains in-frame clones alone and is incomplete. The data contain roughly 82,000 clones, approximately 81% of them seen just once; the ten biggest clones take up about 6.2%. J is TRBJ2-1 and V is TRBV29-1, with 9 bases identical to TRBD2. The sequenced material came from PBMCs. This TCR came from a woman aged 50 to 60 in good health and CMV-seropositive. CDR3 nucleotide sequence: TGCAGCGTTGAAGGCGGGAGGGCCTCATTTGAGCAGTTCTTC. Translation: CSVEGGRASFEQFF.